This entry lists 8 T cell receptor beta chains sequenced from one sample in a study of cytomegalovirus exposure and HLA in healthy donors. The study ran its PCR with 60 Vbeta and 13 Jbeta primers. Assay used: immunoSEQ multiplex PCR; TCRdb lists only in-frame clones, some missing. This table lists roughly 75,000 clones. Material for sequencing was PBMCs. The origin of the receptors is a man aged 35 to 55 in good health and CMV-seronegative.

This sequence joins TRBV6-5 and TRBJ1-4; possible D gene TRBD1, 6 bases. Germline CDR1 and CDR2: MNHEY and SVGAGI. There are 14 residues in the CDR3. The V end lost 6 bases, the J end lost 7 bases, and 15 bases lay between the germline ends. The CDR3 sequence is CASRPQGISEKLFF. The CDR3 DNA sequence: TGTGCCAGCAGGCCCCAGGGGATTAGTGAAAAACTGTTTTTT.

The genes are TRBV7-9 and TRBJ2-7; D call uncertain. V dropped 4 bases and J dropped 3 bases, with 10 bases sitting between them. CDR1 is SEHNR, CDR2 FQNEAQ, per germline (reference sequence). The CDR3 is 13 amino acids. The CDR3 spells CASSSTAGYEQYF. CDR3 DNA: TGTGCCAGCAGCTCAACGGCAGGCTACGAGCAGTACTTC.

This clone is deemed medium-sized by its frequency. This chain links TRBV19 with TRBJ1-1; no clear D. V was shortened by 3 bases and J by 4 bases, with 12 bases between the two germline ends. Germline-derived CDR1 and CDR2 are LNHDA and SQIVND (reference sequence). The CDR3 sequence is 14 residues long. CDR3 in amino acids: CASSINSGGTEAFF. The CDR3 DNA reads as TGTGCCAGTAGTATTAATTCGGGAGGCACTGAAGCTTTCTTT.

V usage is TRBV5-1 and J usage is TRBJ2-1; a possible D gene is TRBD2 (6 bases). Trimming pared 6 bases from V and 3 bases from J, leaving 13 bases between. The CDR3 has 14 residues. Germline V lookup: CDR1 SGHRS, CDR2 YFSETQ. In nucleotides, the CDR3 is TGCGCCAGCAACCCCGGGACTTACTACAATGAGCAGTTCTTC. Translated: CASNPGTYYNEQFF.

The genes are TRBV5-8 and TRBJ1-6; maybe TRBD1 (6 bases). The V gene's germline CDR1 is SGHTS and CDR2 YDEGEE. Trimming shortened V by 1 base and J by 9 bases, and 17 bases separated the two germline ends. The CDR3 runs 16 residues. DNA for the CDR3: TGTGCCAGCAGCTTGAGGACAGTAGAATTCGGTTCACCCCTCCACTTT. Translation gives CASSLRTVEFGSPLHF.

The V and J genes are TRBV9 and TRBJ2-2; D is possibly TRBD1 (6 bases). There are 16 residues in the CDR3. Germline V CDR1 and CDR2: SGDLS, YYNGEE. Trimming left V 1 base short and J 2 bases short, with 12 bases between. CDR3 nucleotides: TGTGCCAGCAGCGTAAACGGACAGCTTAACACCGGGGAGCTGTTTTTT. Protein: CASSVNGQLNTGELFF.

The CDR3 DNA reads as TGCGCCAGCACTGAAAATAAACTAGTGGCCGGGGAGCTGTTTTTT. It codes for CASTENKLVAGELFF. V is TRBV10-2 and J is TRBJ2-2; a possible D gene is TRBD2 (5 bases). This CDR3 has 15 residues. Germline values: CDR1 WSHSY, CDR2 SAAADI. Trimming removed 7 bases at V and 6 bases at J, with 18 bases between.

The genes are TRBV6-5 and TRBJ2-2, with 8 positions matching TRBD1. The CDR3 totals 15 residues. V was clipped by 6 bases and J by 4 bases; unmatched bases: 7. Germline V gene data show CDR1 as MNHEY and CDR2 as SVGAGI. The CDR3 DNA follows: TGTGCCAGCAGACTGGACAGGGCAGTCACCGGGGAGCTGTTTTTT. Translated, it gives CASRLDRAVTGELFF.